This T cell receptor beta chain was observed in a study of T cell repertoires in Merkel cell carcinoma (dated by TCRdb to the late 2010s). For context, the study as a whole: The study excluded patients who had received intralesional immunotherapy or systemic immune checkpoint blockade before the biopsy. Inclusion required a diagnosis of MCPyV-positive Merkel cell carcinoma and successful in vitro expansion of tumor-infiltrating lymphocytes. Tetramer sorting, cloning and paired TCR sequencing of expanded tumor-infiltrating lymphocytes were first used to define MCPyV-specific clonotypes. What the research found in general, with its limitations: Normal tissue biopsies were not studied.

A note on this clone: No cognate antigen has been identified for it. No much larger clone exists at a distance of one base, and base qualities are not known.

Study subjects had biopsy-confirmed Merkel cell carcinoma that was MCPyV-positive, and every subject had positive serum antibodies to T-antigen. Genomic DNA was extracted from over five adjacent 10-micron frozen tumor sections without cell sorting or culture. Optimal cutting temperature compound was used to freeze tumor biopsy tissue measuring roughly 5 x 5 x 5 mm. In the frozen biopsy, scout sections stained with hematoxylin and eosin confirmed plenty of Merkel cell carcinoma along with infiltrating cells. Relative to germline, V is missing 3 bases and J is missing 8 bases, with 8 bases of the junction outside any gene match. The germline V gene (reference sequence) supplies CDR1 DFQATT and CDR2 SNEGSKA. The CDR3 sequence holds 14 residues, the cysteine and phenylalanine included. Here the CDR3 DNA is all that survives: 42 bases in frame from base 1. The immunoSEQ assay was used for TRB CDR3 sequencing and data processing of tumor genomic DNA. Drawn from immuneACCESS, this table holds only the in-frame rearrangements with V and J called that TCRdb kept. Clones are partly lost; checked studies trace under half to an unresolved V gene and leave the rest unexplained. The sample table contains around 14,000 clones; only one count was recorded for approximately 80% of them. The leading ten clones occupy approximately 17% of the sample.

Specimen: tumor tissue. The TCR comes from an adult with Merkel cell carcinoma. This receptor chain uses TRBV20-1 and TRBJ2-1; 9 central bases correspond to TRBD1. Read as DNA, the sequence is TGCAGTGCTAGTCGGGACAGGGTAGGGGATGAGCAGTTCTTC. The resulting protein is CSASRDRVGDEQFF.